The entry that follows covers one TCR beta chain sequence. Germline CDR1 is LGHDT and CDR2 is YNNKEL (reference sequence). J gave up 9 bases and V 4 bases, and 8 bases lay outside the gene matches. The CDR3 covers 16 residues. These data originate in a study of blood T cell repertoires in COVID-19. Whole-study context: The cDNA or gDNA used as material had been derived from T cells, B-cell-depleted T cells, or PBMCs.

Per the original methods: Reference gene primer amplification gave nucleated cell count estimates. The repertoire was sequenced with immunoSEQ multiplex PCR; TCRdb's copy has only in-frame clones and lacks some. That table gives V, J and clone size, and the DNA gave D and trimming. This table has 130,000 or so clones, around 83% appearing once. The J gene is TRBJ2-1, the V gene TRBV3-1 (or the pseudogene TRBV3-2); TRBD2 agrees at 14 bases. Source material: PBMCs or T cells enriched from blood (not recorded which). The receptor was derived from a man in his forties or fifties who had recovered from COVID-19. In DNA form, the CDR3 reads TGTGCCAGCAGCCCCCTTAGACTAGCGGGGGGGAGTGAGCAGTTCTTC. It specifies CASSPLRLAGGSEQFF.